Below are 17 T cell receptor beta chains sequenced from a single sample in a study of shared clonotypes between healthy human individuals. Only in-frame clones appear in the TCRdb table, and some are missing; sequencing was by immunoSEQ multiplex PCR. The table includes about half a million clones, approximately 81% detected once. The sample consisted of PBMCs. Receptor source: a woman aged 40 to 50 in good health. Some clones in this sample may be carry-over from other donors' samples.

Concerning this clone: Given a far larger clone just one base away, this is likely a sequencing read error. The V and J genes are TRBV7-2 and TRBJ2-7, with 7 bases that match TRBD1. The CDR3 covers 14 residues. Germline V gene lookup returns CDR1 SGHTA and CDR2 FQGNSA. In nucleotides, the CDR3 is TGTGCCAGCAGCTTAACAACAGGGGCCCACGAGCGGTACTTC. Translated: CASSLTTGAHERYF. The full variable domain, rest sourced from reference TRBV7-2 and TRBJ2-7, is GAGVSQSPSNKVTEKGKDVELRCDPISGHTALYWYRQSLGQGLEFLIYFQGNSAPDKSGLPSDRFSAERTGGSVSTLTIQRTQQEDSAVYLCASSLTTGAHERYFGPGTRLTVT.

The chain carries TRBV6-5 and TRBJ2-5; TRBD1 aligns across 7 bases. This CDR3 has 15 amino acids. Germline assignment: CDR1 MNHEY and CDR2 SVGAGI. V trimming: 2 bases; J trimming: 5 bases; junction bases outside the gene matches: 8. CDR3 nucleotide sequence: TGTGCCAGCAGTTACCAGCCGACAGGGACGGAGACCCAGTACTTC. As protein: CASSYQPTGTETQYF.

V is TRBV11-2 and J is TRBJ2-7; D may be TRBD2 (6 bases). Trimming removed 1 base from V and 5 bases from J, with 12 bases in between. CDR1 is SGHAT, CDR2 FQNNGV, per germline. The CDR3 loop spans 14 amino acids. DNA of the CDR3: TGTGCCAGCAGCTTAGCGGGAGTGCTAGACGAGCAGTACTTC. Its translation: CASSLAGVLDEQYF.

The gene calls are TRBV27 and TRBJ1-1; possible D gene TRBD1, 5 bases. Trimming took 3 bases from V and 8 from J, leaving 13 bases between them. Germline V gene data show CDR1 as MNHEY and CDR2 as SMNVEV (reference sequence). The CDR3 contains 13 residues. DNA for the CDR3: TGTGCCAGCAGTTTTATTAGACAGACCGAAGCTTTCTTT. Translating gives CASSFIRQTEAFF.

V gene TRBV7-9 combines with J gene TRBJ2-2; D is undetermined. The V end lost 4 bases, the J end lost 1 base, and 7 bases lay between the germline ends. Per germline, CDR1 SEHNR and CDR2 FQNEAQ (reference sequence). This CDR3 is 14 amino acids long. CDR3 bases: TGTGCCAGCAGCTCCACAGTGAACACCGGGGAGCTGTTTTTT. Translating gives CASSSTVNTGELFF.

The chain's CDR3 is CASPPTLAGGSTDTQYF. For the CDR3, the DNA is TGTGCCAGCCCCCCTACCCTAGCGGGAGGTAGCACAGATACGCAGTATTTT. The rearrangement links TRBV28 to TRBJ2-3, with 11 bases identical to TRBD2. The CDR3 loop spans 17 amino acids. The germline CDR1 and CDR2 sequences are MDHEN and SYDVKM. V was pared by 8 bases and J by 0 bases, with 10 bases of the junction left unmatched.

The chain links TRBV5-1 to TRBJ2-7; D is uncertain. V shed 2 bases and J shed 2 bases, with 14 bases lying between them. This CDR3 has 15 amino acids. Per germline, CDR1 SGHRS and CDR2 YFSETQ. The CDR3 DNA reads as TGCGCCAGCAGCTTCGCTCCGGGTGGACCCTACGAGCAGTACTTC. Its protein product is CASSFAPGGPYEQYF.

Comment on this clone: Only one base separates this from a far larger clonotype, so it likely reflects a read error. The chain employs TRBV7-9 and TRBJ1-3; the D is unclear. This CDR3 is built from 14 residues. V lost 2 bases to trimming and J lost 0 bases, with 5 bases between them. Germline lookup yields CDR1 SEHNR and CDR2 FQNEAQ (reference sequence). As DNA, the CDR3 is TGTGCCAGCAGCTTATGTTACTCTGGAAACACCATATATTTT. It codes for CASSLCYSGNTIYF.

The gene calls are TRBV6-1 and TRBJ2-7; D could derive from TRBD1 or TRBD2 (6 bases each). CDR3 length: 15 amino acids. Per the germline V gene, CDR1 is MNHNS and CDR2 is SASEGT. V was clipped by 6 bases and J by 2 bases, with 17 bases between them. The CDR3 region is CASSGLQGPTYEQYF. DNA for the CDR3: TGTGCCAGCAGCGGACTACAGGGTCCAACCTACGAGCAGTACTTC.

V usage is TRBV4-1 and J usage is TRBJ2-1; 12 bases agree with TRBD2. Germline CDR1 and CDR2: MGHRA and YSYEKL. After removal of 5 bases from V and 4 bases from J, the junction contained 3 bases not matched to a gene. The CDR3 is made up of 15 amino acids. The CDR3 reads CASSTLAGGYNEQFF. CDR3 sequence (DNA): TGCGCCAGCAGCACCCTAGCGGGAGGGTACAATGAGCAGTTCTTC.

The chain combines TRBV7-9 with TRBJ1-2; TRBD1 matches at 8 bases. The CDR3 extends over 14 amino acids. The germline CDR1 and CDR2 sequences are SEHNR and FQNEAQ (reference sequence). V lost 0 bases, J lost 7 bases, and 4 bases stayed unmatched. CDR3 coding DNA: TGTGCCAGCAGCTTAGCCAGGGGGCGCGTTGGCTACACCTTC. Its protein product is CASSLARGRVGYTF.

This clone was recorded once. The chain couples TRBV6-1 to TRBJ1-5; D may be TRBD1 (6 bases). The germline V and J ends were trimmed by 3 bases and 3 bases, with 9 bases remaining between them. Per germline, CDR1 MNHNS and CDR2 SASEGT. The CDR3 has 14 residues. The CDR3 nucleotides read TGTGCCAGCAGTGAGACAGGAAACAATCAGCCCCAGCATTTT. Protein sequence: CASSETGNNQPQHF.

This clone came up many times. The chain carries TRBV10-2 and TRBJ2-2; D unresolved. This CDR3 is built from 13 residues. Germline V CDR1 and CDR2: WSHSY, SAAADI. The ends were cut back, 7 bases at V and 9 bases at J, with 15 bases in the middle. The chain's CDR3 is CASTTASRWELFF. The CDR3 DNA follows: TGCGCCAGCACTACGGCTTCACGGTGGGAGCTGTTTTTT.

V gene TRBV9 combines with J gene TRBJ2-1; D is possibly TRBD1 or TRBD2 (6 bases each). There are 14 residues in the CDR3. V lost 3 bases and J lost 6, with 13 bases in between. The germline V gene encodes CDR1 SGDLS and CDR2 YYNGEE. CDR3 in amino acids: CASSARLGGNEQFF. CDR3 nucleotide sequence: TGTGCCAGCAGCGCTAGACTAGGGGGCAATGAGCAGTTCTTC.

With regard to this clone: This is likely an artifact of a read error, given a far larger clone one base away. CDR3 region: CASAAPGGQPQHF. CDR3 in DNA: TGTGCCAGCGCAGCTCCGGGGGGCCAGCCCCAGCATTTT. The V gene is TRBV28, the J gene TRBJ1-5; D perhaps matches TRBD1 (6 bases). V lost 8 bases to trimming and J lost 7 bases, with 15 bases between them. Per germline, CDR1 MDHEN and CDR2 SYDVKM. CDR3 length: 13 residues.

The V gene is TRBV6-5, the J gene TRBJ1-2; TRBD1 might be the D (6 bases). Trimming stripped 8 bases from V and 9 bases from J, with 22 bases between. Germline-derived CDR1 and CDR2 are MNHEY and SVGAGI. CDR3 length equals 14 residues. The CDR3 region is CASGSGCGGGCYTF. The CDR3, as DNA: TGTGCCAGCGGCTCAGGGTGCGGGGGCGGGTGCTACACCTTC.

This clone occurred a few times. V and J are TRBV6-5 and TRBJ1-1; D unresolved. The germline V gene has CDR1 MNHEY and CDR2 SVGAGI. The V and J ends lost 5 bases and 1 base respectively, with 8 bases between them. The CDR3 runs 13 residues. CDR3 coding DNA: TGTGCCAGCAGTAGCTACAGGAACACTGAAGCTTTCTTT. Translating gives CASSSYRNTEAFF.